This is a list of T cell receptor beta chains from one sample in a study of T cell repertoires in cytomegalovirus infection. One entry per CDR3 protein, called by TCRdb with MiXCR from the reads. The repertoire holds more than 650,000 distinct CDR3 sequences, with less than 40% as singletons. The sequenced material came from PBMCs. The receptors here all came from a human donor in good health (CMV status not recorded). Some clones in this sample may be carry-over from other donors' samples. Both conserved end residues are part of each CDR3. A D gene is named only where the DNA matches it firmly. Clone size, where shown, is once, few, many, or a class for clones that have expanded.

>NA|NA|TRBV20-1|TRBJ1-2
TGCAGTGCTAGAGAGGCAGGGGTAGTAGACTACACCTTC
CSAREAGVVDYTF
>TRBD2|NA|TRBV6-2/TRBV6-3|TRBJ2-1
TGTGCCAGCAGTTACGGGACTAGCGGGGGGGCCAGGGATGAGCAGTTCTTC
CASSYGTSGGARDEQFF
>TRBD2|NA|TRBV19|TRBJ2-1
TGTGCCAGTAGTTCAGTAGCGGGGGATCACAATGAGCAGTTCTTC
CASSSVAGDHNEQFF
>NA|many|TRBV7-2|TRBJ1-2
TGTGCCAGCAGTTCTACCCCGACAGTCGGCTATGGCTACACCTTC
CASSSTPTVGYGYTF
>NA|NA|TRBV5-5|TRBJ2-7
TGTGCCAGCAGCTTATGGGGGACGACCCGGTACTTC
CASSLWGTTRYF
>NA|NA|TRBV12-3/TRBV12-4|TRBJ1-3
TGTGCCAGCGGAACCACAGGTTCTGGAAACACCATATATTTT
CASGTTGSGNTIYF
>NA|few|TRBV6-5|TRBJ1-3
TGTGCCAGCAGCCGGGGAGGGGGAAACACCATATATTTT
CASSRGGGNTIYF
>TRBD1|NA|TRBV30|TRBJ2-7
TGTGCCTGGAGGGCCGGGACAGGCACCTACGAGCAGTACTTC
CAWRAGTGTYEQYF
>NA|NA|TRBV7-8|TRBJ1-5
TGTGCCAGCAGCCAAACCCCGTTCGATGGGTATAGCAATCAGCCCCAGCATTTT
CASSQTPFDGYSNQPQHF
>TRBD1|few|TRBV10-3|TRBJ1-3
TGTGCCATCAGTGAGCTCGTGACAGGGGCCGCTGCCTCTGGAAACACCATATATTTT
CAISELVTGAAASGNTIYF
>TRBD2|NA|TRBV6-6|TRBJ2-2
TGTGCCAGCAGTTACTCGAGCGGGGGGTTCACGAACACCGGGGAGCTGTTTTTT
CASSYSSGGFTNTGELFF
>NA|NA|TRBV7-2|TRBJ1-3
TGTGCCAGCAGCCCAGTGAGCTCTGGAAACACCATATATTTT
CASSPVSSGNTIYF
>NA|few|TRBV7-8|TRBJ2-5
TGTGCCAGCAGCACACCCGACAGAACCCAAGAGACCCAGTACTTC
CASSTPDRTQETQYF
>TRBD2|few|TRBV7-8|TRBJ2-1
TGTGCCAGCAGCTTAGCGTCTAGCGGGGCGGGCTGGGGGCAGTTCTTC
CASSLASSGAGWGQFF
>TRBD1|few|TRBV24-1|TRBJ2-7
TGTGCCACCAGCCCGACGGGACAGTCCTACGAGCAGTACTTC
CATSPTGQSYEQYF
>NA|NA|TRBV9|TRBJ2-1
TGTGCCAGCAGTGAGGGGGGGGGTTGGGACAATGAGCAGTTCTTC
CASSEGGGWDNEQFF
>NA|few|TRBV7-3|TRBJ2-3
TGTGCCAGCAGTCAGCAGGGGGGGCGGACAGATACGCAGTATTTT
CASSQQGGRTDTQYF
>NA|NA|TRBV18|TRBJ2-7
TGTGCCAGCTCACCACCATCCACCTTTGACGAGCAGTACTTC
CASSPPSTFDEQYF
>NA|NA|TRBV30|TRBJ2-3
TGTGCCTCCAGCAGGGTAGAAGATACGCAGTATTTT
CASSRVEDTQYF
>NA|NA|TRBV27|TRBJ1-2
TGTGCCAGCAGTCCCGCCGGGGCGCTAAGAAACTATGGCTACACCTTC
CASSPAGALRNYGYTF
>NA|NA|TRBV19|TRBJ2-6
TGTGCCAGTCGAAAACCGGGACAAACCTCTGGGGCCAACGTCCTGACTTTC
CASRKPGQTSGANVLTF
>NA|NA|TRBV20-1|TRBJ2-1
TGCAGTGCCCCTTTACGACTAGTCTCCCACAATGCGCAGTTTTTC
CSAPLRLVSHNAQFF
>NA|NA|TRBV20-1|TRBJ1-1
TGCAGTGCTTACCGCGGAGGGAATTTGAACACTGAAGCTTTCTTT
CSAYRGGNLNTEAFF
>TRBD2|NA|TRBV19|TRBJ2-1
TGTGCCAGTACCTCGGGGGGAGGGCCACTCCTTGAGCAGTTCTTC
CASTSGGGPLLEQFF
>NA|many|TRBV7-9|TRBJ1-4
TGTGCCAGCAGCTTCGTTGAAAAACTGTTTTTT
CASSFVEKLFF
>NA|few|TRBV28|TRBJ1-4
TGTGCCTCCTTGGAACAGGGACTTAATGAAAAACTGTTTTTT
CASLEQGLNEKLFF
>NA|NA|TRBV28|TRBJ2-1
TGTGCCAGCAGCCCTAGACAGGATGAGCAGTTCTTC
CASSPRQDEQFF
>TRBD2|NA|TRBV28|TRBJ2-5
TGTGCCAGCAGTTTAGAGCGGGAGTGGGTCCAAGAGACCCAGTACTTC
CASSLEREWVQETQYF
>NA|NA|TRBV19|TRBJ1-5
TGTGCCAGTAGTATATCTGTTCGCAATCAGCCCCAGCATTTT
CASSISVRNQPQHF
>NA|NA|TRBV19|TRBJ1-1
TGTGCCAGTAGTGCGGCTAACTGGAACACTGAAGCTTTCTTT
CASSAANWNTEAFF
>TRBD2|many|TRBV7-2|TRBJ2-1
TGTGCCAGCAGCCCGGGACTAGCGGGCTCCTACAATGAGCAGTTCTTC
CASSPGLAGSYNEQFF
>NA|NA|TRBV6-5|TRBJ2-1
TGTGCCAGCAGTTACTCGATGAACAGGGCCAATGAGCAGTTCTTC
CASSYSMNRANEQFF
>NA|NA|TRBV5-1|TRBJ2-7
TGCGCCAGCAGCTGGACCTCAGGTTACTACGAGCAGTACTTC
CASSWTSGYYEQYF
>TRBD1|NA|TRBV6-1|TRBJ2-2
TGTGCCAGCAGTTACCCAGGGGGCCGATTTCCCGGGGAGCTGTTTTTT
CASSYPGGRFPGELFF
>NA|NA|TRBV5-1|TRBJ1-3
TGCGCCAGCAGCTTGTTGACAGCCTCTGGAAACACCATATATTTT
CASSLLTASGNTIYF
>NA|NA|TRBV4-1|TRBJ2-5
TGCGCCAGCAGCCTGTCCCGTGTTCGGGAGACCCAGTACTTC
CASSLSRVRETQYF
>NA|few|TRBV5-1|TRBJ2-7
TGCGCCAGCAGCTTGGCGGGCTCAACGGGGCAGTACTTC
CASSLAGSTGQYF
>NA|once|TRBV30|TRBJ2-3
TGTGCCTTAGCCCAGGGGGGTACGCAGTATTTT
CALAQGGTQYF
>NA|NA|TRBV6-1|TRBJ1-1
TGTGCCAGCAGCCCCCACCAGGGCCTGAACACTGAAGCTTTCTTT
CASSPHQGLNTEAFF
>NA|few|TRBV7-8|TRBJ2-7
TGTGCCAGCAGCTTAGTTGGGGCTTCGATAACAGTCGAGCAGTACTTC
CASSLVGASITVEQYF
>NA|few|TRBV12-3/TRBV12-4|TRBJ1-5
TGTGCCAGCAGTTTTCCAGGGGTTAATCAGCCCCAGCATTTT
CASSFPGVNQPQHF
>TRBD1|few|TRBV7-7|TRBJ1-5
TGTGCTAGCAGGGTAGCAAGAGCTCTCGGGACAGGGGGCCCCAAGCCCCAGCATTTT
CASRVARALGTGGPKPQHF
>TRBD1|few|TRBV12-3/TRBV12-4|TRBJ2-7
TGTGCCAGCAGTTTAGCGCTAAGGGACAGTCTCTACGAGCAGTACTTC
CASSLALRDSLYEQYF
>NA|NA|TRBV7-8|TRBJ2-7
TGTGCCAGCAGCTTAAACAGAGGACAGCAAGGGACTAAATCCCGCTACGAGCAGTACTTC
CASSLNRGQQGTKSRYEQYF
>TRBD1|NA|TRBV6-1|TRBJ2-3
TGTGCCAGCAGTCGCACCAGGGGGGATACGCAGTATTTT
CASSRTRGDTQYF
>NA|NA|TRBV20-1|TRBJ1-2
TGCAGTGCTTTATACAGCGTACCGTCAAACTATGGCTACACCTTC
CSALYSVPSNYGYTF
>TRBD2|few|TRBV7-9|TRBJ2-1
TGTGCCAGCAGCTTAGGGGTAGCGGGGGCCCCCCAGGGGAATGAGCAGTTCTTC
CASSLGVAGAPQGNEQFF
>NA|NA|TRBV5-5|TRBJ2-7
TGTGCCAGCAGCTTGTCTCCAGGGGCGAACTACGAGCAGTACTTC
CASSLSPGANYEQYF
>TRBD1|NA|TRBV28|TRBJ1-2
TGTGCCAGCAGAAAACCGGGGGACAGGTCGTCGTCGCGCTACCCCTTC
CASRKPGDRSSSRYPF
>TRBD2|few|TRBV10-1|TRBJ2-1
TGCGCCAGCAGTACTAGCGGGGGGGCCCGGGAGCAGTTCTTC
CASSTSGGAREQFF
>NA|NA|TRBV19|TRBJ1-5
TGTGCCAGTAGTAATATGGTGACACATCAGCCCCAGCATTTT
CASSNMVTHQPQHF
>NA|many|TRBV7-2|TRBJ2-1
TGTGCCAGCAGCTTATCTAGGAGCTCCTACAATGAGCAGTTCTTC
CASSLSRSSYNEQFF
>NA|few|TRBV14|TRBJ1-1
TGTGCCAGCAGCCAAGTAGGGCTGAACACTGAAGCTTTCTTT
CASSQVGLNTEAFF
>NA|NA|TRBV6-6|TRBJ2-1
TGTGCCAGCAGTGACCCCTCAGGGGTACATGAGCAGTTCTTC
CASSDPSGVHEQFF
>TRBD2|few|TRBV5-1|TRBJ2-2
TGCGCCAGCAGGATCCTAGCGGGGGGGCCAGACGGGGAGCTGTTTTTT
CASRILAGGPDGELFF